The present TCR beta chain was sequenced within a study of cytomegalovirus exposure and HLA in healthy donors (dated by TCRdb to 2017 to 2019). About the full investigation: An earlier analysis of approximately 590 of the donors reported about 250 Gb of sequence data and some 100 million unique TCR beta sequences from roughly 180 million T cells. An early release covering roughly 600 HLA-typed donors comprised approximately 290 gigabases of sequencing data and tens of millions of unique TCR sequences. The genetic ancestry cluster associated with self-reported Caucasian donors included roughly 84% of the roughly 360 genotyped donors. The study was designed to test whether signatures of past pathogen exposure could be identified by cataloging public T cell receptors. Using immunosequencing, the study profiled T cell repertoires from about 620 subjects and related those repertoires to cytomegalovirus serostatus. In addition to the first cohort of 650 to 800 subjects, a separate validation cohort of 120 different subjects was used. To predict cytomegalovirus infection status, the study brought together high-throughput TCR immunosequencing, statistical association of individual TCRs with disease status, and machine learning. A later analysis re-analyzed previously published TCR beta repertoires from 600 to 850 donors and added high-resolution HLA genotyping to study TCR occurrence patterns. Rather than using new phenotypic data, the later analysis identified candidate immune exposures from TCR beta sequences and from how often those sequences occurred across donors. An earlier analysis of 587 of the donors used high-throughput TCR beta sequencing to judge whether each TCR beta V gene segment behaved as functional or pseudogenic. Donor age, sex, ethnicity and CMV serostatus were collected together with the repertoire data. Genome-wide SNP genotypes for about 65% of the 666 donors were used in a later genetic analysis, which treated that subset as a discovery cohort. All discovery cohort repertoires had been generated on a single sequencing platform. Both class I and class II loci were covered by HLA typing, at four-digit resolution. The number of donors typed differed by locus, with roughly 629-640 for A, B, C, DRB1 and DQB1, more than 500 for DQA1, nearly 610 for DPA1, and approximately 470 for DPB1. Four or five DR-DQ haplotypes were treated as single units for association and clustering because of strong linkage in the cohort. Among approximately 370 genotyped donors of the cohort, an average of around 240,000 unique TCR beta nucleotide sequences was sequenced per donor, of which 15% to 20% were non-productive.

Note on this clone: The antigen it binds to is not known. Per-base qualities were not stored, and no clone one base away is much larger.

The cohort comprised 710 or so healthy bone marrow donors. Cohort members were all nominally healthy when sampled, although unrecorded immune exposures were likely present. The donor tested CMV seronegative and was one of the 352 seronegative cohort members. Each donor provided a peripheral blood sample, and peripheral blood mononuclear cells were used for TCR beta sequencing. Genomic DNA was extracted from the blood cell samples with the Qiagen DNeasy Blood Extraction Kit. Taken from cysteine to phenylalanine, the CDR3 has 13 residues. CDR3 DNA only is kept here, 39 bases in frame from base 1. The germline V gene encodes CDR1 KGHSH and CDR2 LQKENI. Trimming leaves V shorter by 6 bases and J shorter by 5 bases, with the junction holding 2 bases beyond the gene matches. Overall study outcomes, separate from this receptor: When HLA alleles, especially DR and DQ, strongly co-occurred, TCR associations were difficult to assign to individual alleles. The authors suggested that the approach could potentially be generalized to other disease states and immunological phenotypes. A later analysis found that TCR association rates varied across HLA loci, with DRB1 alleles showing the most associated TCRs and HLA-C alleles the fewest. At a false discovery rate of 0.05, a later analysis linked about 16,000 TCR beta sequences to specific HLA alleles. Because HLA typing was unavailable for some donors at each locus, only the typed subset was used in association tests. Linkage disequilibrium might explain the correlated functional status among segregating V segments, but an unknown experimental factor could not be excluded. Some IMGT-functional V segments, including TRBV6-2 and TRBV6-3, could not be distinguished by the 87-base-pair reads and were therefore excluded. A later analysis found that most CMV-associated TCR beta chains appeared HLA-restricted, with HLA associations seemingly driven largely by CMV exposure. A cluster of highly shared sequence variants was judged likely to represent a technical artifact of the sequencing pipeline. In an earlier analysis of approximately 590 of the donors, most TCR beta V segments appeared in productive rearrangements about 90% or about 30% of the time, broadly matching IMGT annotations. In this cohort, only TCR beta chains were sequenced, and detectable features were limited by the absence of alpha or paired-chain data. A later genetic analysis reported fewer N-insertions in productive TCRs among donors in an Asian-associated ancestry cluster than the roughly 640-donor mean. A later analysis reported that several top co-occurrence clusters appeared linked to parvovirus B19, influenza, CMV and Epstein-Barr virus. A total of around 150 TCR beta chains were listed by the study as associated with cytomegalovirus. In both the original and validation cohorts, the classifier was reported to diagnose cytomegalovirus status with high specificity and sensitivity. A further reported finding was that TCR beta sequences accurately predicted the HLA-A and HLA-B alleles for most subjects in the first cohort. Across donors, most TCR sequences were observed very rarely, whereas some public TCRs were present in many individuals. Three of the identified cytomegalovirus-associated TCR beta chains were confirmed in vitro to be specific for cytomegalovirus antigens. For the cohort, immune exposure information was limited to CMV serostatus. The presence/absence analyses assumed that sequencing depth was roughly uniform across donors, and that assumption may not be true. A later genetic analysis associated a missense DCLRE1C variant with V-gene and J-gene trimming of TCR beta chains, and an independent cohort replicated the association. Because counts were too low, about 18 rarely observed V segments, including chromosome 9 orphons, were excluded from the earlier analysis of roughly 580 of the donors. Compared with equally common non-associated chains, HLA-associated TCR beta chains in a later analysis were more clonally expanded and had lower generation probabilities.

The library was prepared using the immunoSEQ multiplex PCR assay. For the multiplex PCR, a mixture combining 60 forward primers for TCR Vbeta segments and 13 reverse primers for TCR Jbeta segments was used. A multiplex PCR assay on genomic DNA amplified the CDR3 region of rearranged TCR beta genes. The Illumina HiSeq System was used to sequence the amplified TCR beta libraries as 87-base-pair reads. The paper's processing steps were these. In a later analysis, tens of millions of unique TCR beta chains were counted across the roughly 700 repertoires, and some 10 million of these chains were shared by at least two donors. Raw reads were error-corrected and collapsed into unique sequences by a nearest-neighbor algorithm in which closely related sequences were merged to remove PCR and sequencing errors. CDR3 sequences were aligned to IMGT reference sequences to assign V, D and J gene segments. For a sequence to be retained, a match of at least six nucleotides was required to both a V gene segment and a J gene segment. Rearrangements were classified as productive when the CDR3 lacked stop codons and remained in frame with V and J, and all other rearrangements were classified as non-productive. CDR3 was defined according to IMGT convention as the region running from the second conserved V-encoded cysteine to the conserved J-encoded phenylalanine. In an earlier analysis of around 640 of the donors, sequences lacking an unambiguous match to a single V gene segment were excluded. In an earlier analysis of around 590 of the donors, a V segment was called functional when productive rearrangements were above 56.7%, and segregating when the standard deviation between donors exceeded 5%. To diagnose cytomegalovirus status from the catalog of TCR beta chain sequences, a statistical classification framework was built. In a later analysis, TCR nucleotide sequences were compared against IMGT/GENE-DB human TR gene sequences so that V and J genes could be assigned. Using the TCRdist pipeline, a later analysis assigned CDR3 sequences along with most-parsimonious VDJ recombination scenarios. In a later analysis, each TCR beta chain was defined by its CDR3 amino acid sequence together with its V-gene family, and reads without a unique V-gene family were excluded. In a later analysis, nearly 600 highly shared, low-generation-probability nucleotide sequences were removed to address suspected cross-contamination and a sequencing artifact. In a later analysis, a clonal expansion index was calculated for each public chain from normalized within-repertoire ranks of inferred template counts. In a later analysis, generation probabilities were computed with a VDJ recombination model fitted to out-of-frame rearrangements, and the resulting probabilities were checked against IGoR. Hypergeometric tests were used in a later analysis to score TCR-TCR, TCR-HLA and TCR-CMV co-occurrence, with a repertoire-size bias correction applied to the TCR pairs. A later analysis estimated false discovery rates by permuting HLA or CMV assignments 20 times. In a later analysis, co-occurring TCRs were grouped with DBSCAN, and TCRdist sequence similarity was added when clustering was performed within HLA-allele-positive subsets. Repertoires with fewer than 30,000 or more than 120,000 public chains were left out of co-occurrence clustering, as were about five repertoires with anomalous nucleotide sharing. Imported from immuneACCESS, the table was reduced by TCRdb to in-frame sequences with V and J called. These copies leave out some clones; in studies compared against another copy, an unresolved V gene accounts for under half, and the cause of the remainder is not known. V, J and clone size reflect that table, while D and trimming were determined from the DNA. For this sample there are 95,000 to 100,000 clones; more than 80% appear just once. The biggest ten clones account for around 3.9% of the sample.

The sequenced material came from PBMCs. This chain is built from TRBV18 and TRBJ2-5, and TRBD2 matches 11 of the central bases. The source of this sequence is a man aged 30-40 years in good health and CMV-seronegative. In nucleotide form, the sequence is TGTGCCAGCTCGGGACTAGCGGAGGAGACCCAGTACTTC. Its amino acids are CASSGLAEETQYF.